This note documents a single T cell receptor (beta chain) sequence. The data derive from a study of blood T cell repertoires in COVID-19. Sequencing used immunoSEQ multiplex PCR; TCRdb keeps in-frame clones, though not all of them. The sample consists of over 55,000 clones, 87% of them appearing once. The junction had 23 bases not matched to a gene; V was cut back by 6 bases and J by 5 bases. This CDR3 region has 19 residues. This sequence was found in a woman at least 80 years old with COVID-19, enrolled during active disease. The chain couples TRBV5-3 to TRBJ2-7; 10 bases fit TRBD2. TRBV5-3 belongs to the ORF category, with a function that is uncertain. The sequenced material came from peripheral blood. CDR3 in amino acids: CARTQTLKFQRGGSDEQYF. DNA of the CDR3: TGTGCCAGAACTCAAACCCTAAAGTTCCAGCGGGGGGGGAGCGACGAGCAGTACTTC.